Shown below are 11 T cell receptor beta chains from a single sample sequenced in a study of blood T cell repertoires in COVID-19 (dated by TCRdb to 2020 to 2022). Library creation used the immunoSEQ multiplex PCR assay. Entries here come from immuneACCESS through TCRdb and include only in-frame sequences with V and J called. Some clones fail to appear in such tables; in the studies checked, an unresolved V gene covers under half of the shortfall, and the cause of the remainder is unknown. Recorded for this sample are 25,000 to 30,000 clones; around 87% of them occurred a single time. The ten largest clonotypes hold about 8.3% of the sample. The material sequenced was peripheral blood. Receptor source: a man between 50 and 59 years old with active COVID-19.

This chain links TRBV4-1 with TRBJ2-1, with TRBD2 matching over 10 bases. Germline CDR1 reads MGHRA; CDR2 reads YSYEKL. CDR3 size: 17 residues. The V gene end was trimmed by 0 bases and the J gene end by 5 bases; junction bases not matched to a gene: 7. In nucleotides, the CDR3 is TGCGCCAGCAGCCAAGACCGAGGACTAGCGGATAACAATGAGCAGTTCTTC. It translates to CASSQDRGLADNNEQFF.

The chain is built from TRBV10-3 and TRBJ1-5; TRBD1 is a possible D gene (6 bases). V lost 6 bases to trimming and J lost 0 bases, with 15 bases between them. Germline-derived CDR1 and CDR2 are ENHRY and SYGVKD. The CDR3 spans 16 residues. The CDR3 DNA reads TGTGCCATCAGACCAGGGGAAGGGTATAGCAATCAGCCCCAGCATTTT. Translating gives CAIRPGEGYSNQPQHF.

V is TRBV15 and J is TRBJ2-3; 13 bases match TRBD2. J lost 4 bases, V lost 5 bases, and 6 bases had no gene match. Germline CDR1 reads LNHNV; CDR2 reads YYDKDF (reference sequence). The CDR3 spans 16 residues. CDR3 residues: CATSGLTSGRADTQYF. For the CDR3, the DNA is TGTGCCACCAGCGGGCTCACTAGCGGGAGGGCAGATACGCAGTATTTT.

The chain uses TRBV2 and TRBJ1-4, with D perhaps TRBD1 (6 bases). This CDR3 has 12 residues. CDR1 is SNHLY and CDR2 is FYNNEI in the germline V gene. The ends were cut back, 11 bases at V and 7 bases at J, with 14 bases in the middle. The CDR3 sequence is CASRGAVEKLFF. The CDR3 coding sequence is TGTGCCTCTCGGGGGGCGGTTGAAAAACTGTTTTTT.

The V gene is TRBV24-1, the J gene TRBJ2-1, with 7 bases fitting TRBD1. V lost 3 bases, J lost 11 bases, and 9 bases stayed unmatched. The CDR3 totals 14 residues. Germline CDR1 reads KGHDR; CDR2 reads SFDVKD. As DNA, the CDR3 is TGTGCCACCAGTGATGCACGATACAGGGGTAAGCAGTTCTTC. It codes for CATSDARYRGKQFF.

This clone has just one count. V usage is TRBV5-1 and J usage is TRBJ1-5; a weak D match, TRBD1 (6 bases). Trimming cost V 5 bases and J 4 bases, with 13 bases left between them. This CDR3 comprises 14 residues. CDR1 and CDR2 (germline): SGHRS, YFSETQ. CDR3 sequence: CASSHKGENQPQHF. DNA for the CDR3: TGCGCCAGCAGTCACAAGGGGGAAAATCAGCCCCAGCATTTT.

In this sample, this clone turned up a few times. The chain couples TRBV12-3 or TRBV12-4 to TRBJ2-1; D call uncertain. The V gene lost 3 bases and the J gene lost 10 bases, with 10 bases spanning the gap. The CDR3 runs 12 residues. The CDR3 spells CASSLMTTEQFF. As DNA, the CDR3 is TGTGCCAGCAGTTTGATGACAACGGAGCAGTTCTTC.

The V call is TRBV6-5, the J call TRBJ1-1; D remains ambiguous. Germline loops: CDR1 MNHEY, CDR2 SVGAGI. V was shortened by 6 bases and J by 1 base, with 3 bases between the two germline ends. The CDR3 contains 11 residues. CDR3 sequence reads: CASSGNTEAFF. The CDR3 coding sequence is TGTGCCAGCAGCGGGAACACTGAAGCTTTCTTT.

The chain recombines TRBV27 with TRBJ2-2; D possibly corresponds to TRBD1 (5 bases). V was pared by 7 bases and J by 3 bases, with 12 bases between. Germline V lookup: CDR1 MNHEY, CDR2 SMNVEV (reference sequence). CDR3 length equals 14 residues. CDR3 sequence: CASKTGRDTGELFF. CDR3 nucleotides: TGTGCCAGCAAAACAGGACGGGACACCGGGGAGCTGTTTTTT.

The chain recombines TRBV6-5 with TRBJ2-7, with D possibly being TRBD1 (6 bases). Per germline, CDR1 MNHEY and CDR2 SVGAGI. The CDR3 sequence is 15 residues long. Trimming stripped 6 bases from V and 4 bases from J, with 19 bases between. For the CDR3, the DNA is TGTGCCAGCAGCCGACTGGGTCAGGGGCGGTACGAGCAGTACTTC. Encoded protein: CASSRLGQGRYEQYF.

The V and J genes are TRBV30 and TRBJ1-1; D is undetermined. The CDR3 consists of 13 residues. From germline, CDR1 is GTSNPN and CDR2 SVGIG (reference sequence). Deletions cut 7 bases from V and 2 bases from J, with 14 bases between. This CDR3 is CASNPGRNTEAFF. The CDR3 DNA reads as TGTGCCTCTAATCCGGGGAGAAACACTGAAGCTTTCTTT.